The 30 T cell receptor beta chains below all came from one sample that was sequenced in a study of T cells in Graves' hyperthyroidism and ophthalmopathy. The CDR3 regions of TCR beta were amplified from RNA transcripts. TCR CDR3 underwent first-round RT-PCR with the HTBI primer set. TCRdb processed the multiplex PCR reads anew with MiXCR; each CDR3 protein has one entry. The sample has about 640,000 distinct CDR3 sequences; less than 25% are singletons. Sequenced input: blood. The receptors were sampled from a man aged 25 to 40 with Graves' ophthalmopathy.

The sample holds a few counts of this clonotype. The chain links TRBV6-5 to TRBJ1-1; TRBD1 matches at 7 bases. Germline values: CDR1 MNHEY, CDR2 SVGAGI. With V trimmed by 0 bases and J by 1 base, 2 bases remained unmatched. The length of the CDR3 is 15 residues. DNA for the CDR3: TGTGCCAGCAGTTACTCGGACAGGCGGAACACTGAAGCTTTCTTT. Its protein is CASSYSDRRNTEAFF.

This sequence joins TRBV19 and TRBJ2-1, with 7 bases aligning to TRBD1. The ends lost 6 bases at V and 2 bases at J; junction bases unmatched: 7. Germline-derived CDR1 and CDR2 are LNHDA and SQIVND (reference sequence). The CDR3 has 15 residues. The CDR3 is CASSPGTVAYNEQFF. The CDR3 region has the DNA TGTGCCAGTAGCCCAGGGACAGTAGCCTACAATGAGCAGTTCTTC.

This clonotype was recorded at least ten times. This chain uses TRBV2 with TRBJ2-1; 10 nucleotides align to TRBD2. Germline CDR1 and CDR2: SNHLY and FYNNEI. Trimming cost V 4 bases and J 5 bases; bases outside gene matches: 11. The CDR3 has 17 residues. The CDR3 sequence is CASSVEAGGPTHNEQFF. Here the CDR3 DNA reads TGTGCCAGCAGTGTTGAAGCGGGAGGGCCGACTCACAATGAGCAGTTCTTC.

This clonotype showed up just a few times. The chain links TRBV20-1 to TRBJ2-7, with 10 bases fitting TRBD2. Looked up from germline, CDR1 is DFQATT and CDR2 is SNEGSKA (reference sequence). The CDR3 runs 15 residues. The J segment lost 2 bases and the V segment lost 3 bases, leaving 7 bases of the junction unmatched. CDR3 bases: TGCAGTGCTAGGGACCTAGCGGGAGTTACCTACGAGCAGTACTTC. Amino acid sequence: CSARDLAGVTYEQYF.

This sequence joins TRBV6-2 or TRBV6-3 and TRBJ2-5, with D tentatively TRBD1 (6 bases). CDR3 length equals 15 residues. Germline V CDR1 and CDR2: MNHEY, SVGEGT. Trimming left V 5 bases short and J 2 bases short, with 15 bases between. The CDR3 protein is CASSRYGRGQETQYF. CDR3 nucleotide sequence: TGTGCCAGCAGTCGTTATGGCAGGGGTCAAGAGACCCAGTACTTC.

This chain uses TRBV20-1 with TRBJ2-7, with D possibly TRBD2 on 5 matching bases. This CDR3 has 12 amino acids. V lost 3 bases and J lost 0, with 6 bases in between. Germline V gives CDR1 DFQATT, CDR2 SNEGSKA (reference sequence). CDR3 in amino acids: CSASGDSYEQYF. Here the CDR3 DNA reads TGCAGTGCTAGCGGGGACTCCTACGAGCAGTACTTC.

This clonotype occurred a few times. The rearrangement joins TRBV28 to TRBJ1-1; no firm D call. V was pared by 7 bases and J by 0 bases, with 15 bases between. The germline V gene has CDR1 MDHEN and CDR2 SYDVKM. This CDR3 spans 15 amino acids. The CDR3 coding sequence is TGTGCCAGCACCTCCAGGAACAGATTGAACACTGAAGCTTTCTTT. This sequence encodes CASTSRNRLNTEAFF.

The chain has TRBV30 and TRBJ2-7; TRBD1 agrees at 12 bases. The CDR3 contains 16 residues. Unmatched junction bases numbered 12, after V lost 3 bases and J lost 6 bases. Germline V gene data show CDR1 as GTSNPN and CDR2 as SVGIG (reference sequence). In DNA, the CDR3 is TGTGCCTGGAGGGGACAGGGGGCGTATTTCTCCAGCGAGCAGTACTTC. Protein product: CAWRGQGAYFSSEQYF.

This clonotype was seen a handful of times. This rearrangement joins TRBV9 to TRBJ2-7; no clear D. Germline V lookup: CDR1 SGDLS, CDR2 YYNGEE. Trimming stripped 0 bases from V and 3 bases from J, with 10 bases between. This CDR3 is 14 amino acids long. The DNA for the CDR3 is TGTGCCAGCAGCGTAGGGTGGGCAGACTACGAGCAGTACTTC. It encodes CASSVGWADYEQYF.

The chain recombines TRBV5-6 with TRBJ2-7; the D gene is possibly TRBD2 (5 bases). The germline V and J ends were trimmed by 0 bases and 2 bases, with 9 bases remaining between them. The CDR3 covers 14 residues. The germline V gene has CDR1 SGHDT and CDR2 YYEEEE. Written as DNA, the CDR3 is TGTGCCAGCAGCTTGGAGAACGGGGCCTACGAGCAGTACTTC. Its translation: CASSLENGAYEQYF.

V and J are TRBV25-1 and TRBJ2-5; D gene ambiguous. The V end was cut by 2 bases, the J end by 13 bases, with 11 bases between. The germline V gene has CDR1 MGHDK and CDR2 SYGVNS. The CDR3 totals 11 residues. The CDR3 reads CASSEGVRVYF. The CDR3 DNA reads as TGTGCCAGCAGTGAAGGGGTTAGGGTGTACTTC.

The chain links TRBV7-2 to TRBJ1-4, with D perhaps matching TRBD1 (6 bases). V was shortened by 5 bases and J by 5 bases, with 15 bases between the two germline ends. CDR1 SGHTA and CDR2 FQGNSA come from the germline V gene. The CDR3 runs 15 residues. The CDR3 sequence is CASSLLGTRNEKLFF. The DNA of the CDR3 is TGTGCCAGCAGCCTCCTCGGGACACGGAATGAAAAACTGTTTTTT.

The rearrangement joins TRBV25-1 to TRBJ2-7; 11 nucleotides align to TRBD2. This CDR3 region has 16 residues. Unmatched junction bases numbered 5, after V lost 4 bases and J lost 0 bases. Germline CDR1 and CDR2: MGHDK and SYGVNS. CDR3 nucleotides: TGTGCCAGCAGTGCCCCGGGACTAGCGGCCTCCTACGAGCAGTACTTC. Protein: CASSAPGLAASYEQYF.

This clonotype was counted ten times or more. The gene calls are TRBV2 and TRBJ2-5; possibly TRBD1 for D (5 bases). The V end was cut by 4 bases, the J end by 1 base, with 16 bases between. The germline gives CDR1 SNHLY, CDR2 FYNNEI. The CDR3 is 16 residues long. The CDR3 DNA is TGTGCCAGCAGTGTGAATACAGGCGACCCCCAAGAGACCCAGTACTTC. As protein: CASSVNTGDPQETQYF.

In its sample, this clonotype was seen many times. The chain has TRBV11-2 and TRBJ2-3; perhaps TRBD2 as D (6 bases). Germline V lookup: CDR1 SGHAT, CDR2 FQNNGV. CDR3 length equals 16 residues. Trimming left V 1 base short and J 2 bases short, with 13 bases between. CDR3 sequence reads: CASSLGLAPYTDTQYF. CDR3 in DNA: TGTGCCAGCAGCTTAGGGCTAGCGCCTTACACAGATACGCAGTATTTT.

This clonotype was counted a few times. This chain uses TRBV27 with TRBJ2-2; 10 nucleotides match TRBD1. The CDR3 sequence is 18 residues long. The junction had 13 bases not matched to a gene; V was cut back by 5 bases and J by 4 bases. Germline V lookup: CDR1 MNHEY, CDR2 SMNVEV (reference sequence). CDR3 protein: CASSRRRDWTGGTGELFF. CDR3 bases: TGTGCCAGCAGTCGCCGGAGAGATTGGACAGGGGGCACCGGGGAGCTGTTTTTT.

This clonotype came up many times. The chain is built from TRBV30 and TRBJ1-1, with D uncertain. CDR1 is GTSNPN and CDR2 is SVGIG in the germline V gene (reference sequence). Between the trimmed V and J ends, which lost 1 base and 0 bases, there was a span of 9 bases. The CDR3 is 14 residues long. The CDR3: CAWSEKKVNTEAFF. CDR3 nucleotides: TGTGCCTGGAGTGAGAAAAAGGTGAACACTGAAGCTTTCTTT.

The CDR3, as DNA: TGTGCCACCAGCAGAGATTTGGGACTCCGTCAGGGCTACACCTTC. It translates to CATSRDLGLRQGYTF. J is TRBJ1-2 and V is TRBV15, with D possibly matching TRBD1 (5 bases). Germline CDR1 is LNHNV and CDR2 is YYDKDF (reference sequence). V gave up 0 bases and J gave up 8 bases, with 16 bases separating them. The CDR3 extends over 15 amino acids.

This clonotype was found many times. The CDR3 bases are TGTGCCAGCAGTGAAGCCGGGTCAGCTGGCTATGGCTACACCTTC. It is translated as CASSEAGSAGYGYTF. This chain links TRBV2 with TRBJ1-2; D remains ambiguous. Germline CDR1 reads SNHLY; CDR2 reads FYNNEI. The CDR3 runs to 15 residues. Trimming took off 0 bases at V and 4 bases at J, with 12 bases between the two ends.

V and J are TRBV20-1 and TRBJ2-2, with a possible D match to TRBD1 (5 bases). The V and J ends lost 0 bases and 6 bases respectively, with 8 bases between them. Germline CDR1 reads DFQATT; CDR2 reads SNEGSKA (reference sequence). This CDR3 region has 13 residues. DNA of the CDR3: TGCAGTGCTAGAGAGTTACAGGCCGGGGAGCTGTTTTTT. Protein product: CSARELQAGELFF.

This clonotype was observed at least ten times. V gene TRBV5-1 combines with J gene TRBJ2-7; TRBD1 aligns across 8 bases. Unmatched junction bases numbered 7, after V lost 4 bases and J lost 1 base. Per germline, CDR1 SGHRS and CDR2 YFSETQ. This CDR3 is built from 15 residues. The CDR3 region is CASSVDRGNSYEQYF. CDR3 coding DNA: TGCGCCAGCAGCGTCGACAGGGGTAATTCCTACGAGCAGTACTTC.

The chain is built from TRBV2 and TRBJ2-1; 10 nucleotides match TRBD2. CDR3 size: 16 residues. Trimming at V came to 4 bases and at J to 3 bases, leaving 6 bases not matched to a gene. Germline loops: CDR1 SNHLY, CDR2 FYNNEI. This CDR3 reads CASSAVLAGLYNEQFF. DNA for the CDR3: TGTGCCAGCAGTGCCGTACTAGCGGGACTCTACAATGAGCAGTTCTTC.

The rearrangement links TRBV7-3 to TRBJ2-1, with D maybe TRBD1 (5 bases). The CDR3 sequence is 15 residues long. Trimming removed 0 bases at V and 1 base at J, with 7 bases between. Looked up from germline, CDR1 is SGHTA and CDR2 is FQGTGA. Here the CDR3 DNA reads TGTGCCAGCAGCTTAACTAGGGGATCCTACAATGAGCAGTTCTTC. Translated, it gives CASSLTRGSYNEQFF.

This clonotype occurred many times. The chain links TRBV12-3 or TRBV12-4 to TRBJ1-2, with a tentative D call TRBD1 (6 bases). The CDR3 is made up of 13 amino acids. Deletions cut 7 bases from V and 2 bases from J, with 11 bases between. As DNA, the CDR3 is TGTGCCAGCACTCCCACAGGGAACTATGGCTACACCTTC. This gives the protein CASTPTGNYGYTF.

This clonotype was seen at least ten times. The CDR3 sequence: CAWSDYDNEQFF. CDR3 nucleotide sequence: TGTGCCTGGAGCGACTACGACAATGAGCAGTTCTTC. The chain couples TRBV30 to TRBJ2-1, with D perhaps matching TRBD2 (5 bases). Germline V CDR1 and CDR2: GTSNPN, SVGIG (reference sequence). CDR3 length: 12 amino acids. Trimming pared 3 bases from V and 5 bases from J, leaving 8 bases between. The full variable domain, with the rest looked up from reference TRBV30 and TRBJ2-1, is SQTIHQWPATLVQPVGSPLSLECTVEGTSNPNLYWYRQAAGRGLQLLFYSVGIGQISSEVPQNLSASRPQDRQFILSSKKLLLSDSGFYLCAWSDYDNEQFFGPGTRLTVL.

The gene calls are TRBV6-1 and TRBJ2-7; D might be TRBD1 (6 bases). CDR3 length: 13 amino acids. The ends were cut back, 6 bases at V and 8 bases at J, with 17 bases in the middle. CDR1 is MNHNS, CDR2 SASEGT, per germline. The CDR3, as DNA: TGTGCCAGCAGCCCCGGGTTCGGACAGAAGCAGTACTTC. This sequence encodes CASSPGFGQKQYF.

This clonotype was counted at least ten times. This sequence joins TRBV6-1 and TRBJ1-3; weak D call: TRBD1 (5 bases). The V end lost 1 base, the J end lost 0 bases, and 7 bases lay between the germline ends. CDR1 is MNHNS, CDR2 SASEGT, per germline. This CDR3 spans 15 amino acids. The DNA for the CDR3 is TGTGCCAGCAGTGAAGGGGACCGCTCTGGAAACACCATATATTTT. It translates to CASSEGDRSGNTIYF.

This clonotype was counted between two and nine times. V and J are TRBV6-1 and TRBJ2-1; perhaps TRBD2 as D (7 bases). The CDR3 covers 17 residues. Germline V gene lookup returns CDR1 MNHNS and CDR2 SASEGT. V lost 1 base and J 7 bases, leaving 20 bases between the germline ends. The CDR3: CASSEVWEGGSVNEQFF. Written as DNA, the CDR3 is TGTGCCAGCAGTGAAGTCTGGGAGGGGGGAAGTGTGAATGAGCAGTTCTTC.

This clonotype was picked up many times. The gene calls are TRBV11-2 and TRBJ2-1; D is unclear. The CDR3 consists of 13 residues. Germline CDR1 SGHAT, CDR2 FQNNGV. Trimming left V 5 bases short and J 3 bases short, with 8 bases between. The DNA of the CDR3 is TGTGCCAGCAGCCCCCCGATCTACAATGAGCAGTTCTTC. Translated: CASSPPIYNEQFF.

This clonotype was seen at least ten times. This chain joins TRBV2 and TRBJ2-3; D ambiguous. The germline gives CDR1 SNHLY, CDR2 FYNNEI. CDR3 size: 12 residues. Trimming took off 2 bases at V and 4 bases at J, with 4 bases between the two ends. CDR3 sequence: CASSERSDTQYF. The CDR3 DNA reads TGTGCCAGCAGTGAACGGTCAGATACGCAGTATTTT.